One and the same sample provided the 13 T cell receptor beta chains below, sequenced in a study of PD-1 blockade in classical Hodgkin lymphoma. The protocol was immunoSEQ multiplex PCR, while the TCRdb copy is restricted to in-frame clones and leaves out a portion. The data show approximately 50,000 clones, around 73% seen once. Every patient experienced relapse after autologous stem cell transplantation, and brentuximab vedotin exposure varied. The source was peripheral blood mononuclear cells (PBMCs), collected before the second cycle of nivolumab. The receptors here all came from a human donor with classical Hodgkin lymphoma.

This clone was counted between two and nine times. The rearrangement links TRBV6-6 to TRBJ2-2, with TRBD1 matching over 9 bases. J was trimmed by 9 bases and V by 7 bases; bases with no gene match: 9. Germline lookup yields CDR1 MNHNY and CDR2 SVGAGI (reference sequence). The CDR3 sequence is 14 residues long. CDR3 nucleotides: TGTGCCAGCACCGATGGACAGGGGTATAGGGAGCTGTTTTTT. This translates into CASTDGQGYRELFF.

The V and J genes are TRBV5-1 and TRBJ2-3, with D perhaps matching TRBD2 (6 bases). V was cut by 4 bases and J by 1 base, with 22 bases left in between. CDR1 SGHRS and CDR2 YFSETQ come from the germline V gene. This CDR3 region has 18 residues. The CDR3 sequence: CASSPYGLSREGTDTQYF. The CDR3 DNA reads as TGCGCCAGCAGCCCCTACGGCCTTTCGCGGGAAGGCACAGATACGCAGTATTTT.

The chain combines TRBV15 with TRBJ1-1; 9 bases agree with TRBD1. CDR1 and CDR2 from the germline V gene are LNHNV and YYDKDF (reference sequence). The V gene end was trimmed by 9 bases and the J gene end by 6 bases; junction bases not matched to a gene: 8. This CDR3 has 13 amino acids. The CDR3 loop reads CATRGQGSAEAFF. The DNA for the CDR3 is TGTGCCACAAGAGGACAGGGGTCGGCTGAAGCTTTCTTT. Filled out from reference TRBV15 and TRBJ1-1, the complete variable domain reads DAMVIQNPRYQVTQFGKPVTLSCSQTLNHNVMYWYQQKSSQAPKLLFHYYDKDFNNEADTPDNFQSRRPNTSFCFLDIRSPGLGDTAMYLCATRGQGSAEAFFGQGTRLTVV.

The chain is built from TRBV7-3 and TRBJ2-1, with 9 positions matching TRBD2. The CDR3 is 16 amino acids. Trimming took 4 bases from V and 7 from J; bases not matched to a gene: 11. Germline V gene sequence: CDR1 SGHTA, CDR2 FQGTGA. The CDR3 here is CASSSIAGEARNEQFF. DNA of the CDR3: TGTGCCAGCAGCTCAATAGCGGGAGAGGCTCGAAATGAGCAGTTCTTC. The full variable domain, rest sourced from reference TRBV7-3 and TRBJ2-1, is GAGVSQTPSNKVTEKGKYVELRCDPISGHTALYWYRQSLGQGPEFLIYFQGTGAADDSGLPNDRFFAVRPEGSVSTLKIQRTERGDSAVYLCASSSIAGEARNEQFFGPGTRLTVL.

CDR3 sequence (DNA): TGTGCCATCAGTGACCACCTAGCGGGAGGAGGGAATGAGCAGTTCTTC. This translates into CAISDHLAGGGNEQFF. The J gene is TRBJ2-1, the V gene TRBV10-3; TRBD2 matches at 11 bases. Losses at the gene ends were 3 bases for V and 7 bases for J; bases not matched to a gene: 8. The CDR3 extends over 16 amino acids. CDR1 and CDR2 from the germline V gene are ENHRY and SYGVKD.

This chain joins TRBV4-1 and TRBJ1-4, with no clear D. The V end lost 1 base, the J end lost 5 bases, and 11 bases lay between the germline ends. The length of the CDR3 is 15 residues. Germline loops: CDR1 MGHRA, CDR2 YSYEKL. CDR3 loop: CASSQGGSLNEKLFF. Written as DNA, the CDR3 is TGCGCCAGCAGCCAAGGAGGATCCCTCAATGAAAAACTGTTTTTT.

This clone appeared once. This chain joins TRBV7-8 and TRBJ1-1, with D tentatively TRBD1 (6 bases). This CDR3 region has 14 residues. V gave up 4 bases and J gave up 6 bases, with 15 bases separating them. Germline V lookup: CDR1 SGHVS, CDR2 FQNEAQ. The DNA for the CDR3 is TGTGCCAGCAGCTCAGAGGGGACAACGGCTGAAGCTTTCTTT. Its protein product is CASSSEGTTAEAFF.

This clone occurred once. The J gene is TRBJ2-3, the V gene TRBV7-9; no clear D. Deletions cut 5 bases from V and 0 bases from J, with 9 bases between. From germline, CDR1 is SEHNR and CDR2 FQNEAQ (reference sequence). This CDR3 is 14 amino acids long. CDR3 protein: CASSRDWSTDTQYF. Written as DNA, the CDR3 is TGTGCCAGCAGCCGCGACTGGAGCACAGATACGCAGTATTTT.

The DNA for the CDR3 is TGTGCCAGCAGTTTAGAACCGGCTCCTGGAAACACCATATATTTT. This encodes CASSLEPAPGNTIYF. The chain combines TRBV27 with TRBJ1-3; D uncertain. V lost 2 bases and J lost 2, with 10 bases in between. Germline CDR1 MNHEY, CDR2 SMNVEV (reference sequence). There are 15 residues in the CDR3.

This chain links TRBV7-2 with TRBJ1-3; D is undetermined. CDR3 length: 13 amino acids. Germline values: CDR1 SGHTA, CDR2 FQGNSA. V was shortened by 5 bases and J by 4 bases, with 9 bases between the two germline ends. In DNA, the CDR3 is TGTGCCAGCAGCCCGCAGAACGGAAACACCATATATTTT. It specifies CASSPQNGNTIYF.

CDR3 protein: CASSPGLAVKQETQYF. The DNA of the CDR3 is TGTGCCAGCAGCCCCGGACTAGCGGTTAAACAAGAGACCCAGTACTTC. J is TRBJ2-5 and V is TRBV7-3; TRBD2 matches 10 bases. The CDR3 runs to 16 residues. Trimming at V came to 5 bases and at J to 2 bases, leaving 8 bases not matched to a gene. From germline, CDR1 is SGHTA and CDR2 FQGTGA.

The chain has TRBV6-5 and TRBJ2-7, with D maybe TRBD2 (6 bases). This CDR3 has 12 residues. Trimming removed 6 bases at V and 6 bases at J, with 12 bases between. Per the germline V gene, CDR1 is MNHEY and CDR2 is SVGAGI. Here the CDR3 reads CASRLGLLEQYF. CDR3 bases: TGTGCCAGCAGGCTGGGACTTCTCGAGCAGTACTTC.

The rearrangement joins TRBV5-1 to TRBJ1-2; the D is unclear. Trimming pared 0 bases from V and 0 bases from J, leaving 6 bases between. This CDR3 region has 14 residues. Germline assignment: CDR1 SGHRS and CDR2 YFSETQ. For the CDR3, the DNA is TGCGCCAGCAGCTTGGCCGAAGCTAACTATGGCTACACCTTC. This codes for CASSLAEANYGYTF.